This T cell receptor beta chain was retrieved from a study of cytomegalovirus exposure and HLA in healthy donors. Whole-study findings and limits: Despite most TCR sequences being rare, some public TCRs occurred in many donors. Earlier analysis yielded a pattern in which most TCR beta V segments were productive about 90% or about 30% of the time.

13 Jbeta primers and 60 Vbeta primers were used for the PCR. The assay was immunoSEQ multiplex PCR, and TCRdb's table has in-frame clones only and misses some. The sample lists 160,000 or so clones; roughly 85% were seen once. The germline gives CDR1 LNHDA, CDR2 SQIVND (reference sequence). The CDR3 spans 13 residues. Trimming cost V 7 bases and J 2 bases, with 9 bases left between them. This clone was recorded a few times. Its antigen is unidentified. While unrecorded immune exposures were likely, the donors were nominally healthy when sampled. Sequencing input: PBMCs. This TCR was sampled from a male donor in good health and CMV-seropositive. The chain employs TRBV19 and TRBJ1-5, with D unclear. DNA for the CDR3: TGTGCCAGTACTCCCGGGGGCAATCAGCCCCAGCATTTT. Its translation: CASTPGGNQPQHF. The variable domain in full, completed from reference TRBV19 and TRBJ1-5, reads DGGITQSPKYLFRKEGQNVTLSCEQNLNHDAMYWYRQDPGQGLRLIYYSQIVNDFQKGDIAEGYSVSREKKESFPLTVTSAQKNPTAFYLCASTPGGNQPQHFGDGTRLSIL.